This passage covers 21 T cell receptor beta chains from one sample sequenced in a study of early T cells in non-severe SARS-CoV-2 infection. TCRdb passed the 5' RACE reads through MiXCR, listing each CDR3 protein once. This sample carries some 80,000 distinct CDR3 sequences, less than 15% of them seen once, and the ten largest clones take roughly a sixth. This sample comprised whole blood, obtained at baseline. The receptors here all came from an adult who was a healthcare worker with PCR-confirmed SARS-CoV-2 infection or an uninfected control (not recorded which). The donor label of this sample is uncertain.

This clonotype was seen more than once but under ten times. The chain couples TRBV6-2 or TRBV6-3 to TRBJ2-2; the match to TRBD2 covers 7 bases. This CDR3 comprises 16 residues. Trimming removed 2 bases from V and 8 bases from J; junction bases left unmatched: 11. Germline V gene data show CDR1 as MNHEY and CDR2 as SVGEGT. The CDR3 DNA reads TGTGCCAGCAGTTACACACGGACTAGAAGCTCGGGGGAGCTGTTTTTT. Translation: CASSYTRTRSSGELFF.

This clonotype is deemed medium-sized (0.01 to 0.1%). Written as DNA, the CDR3 is TGTGCCAGCAGCCAAGACAAGAGGAATACGCAGTATTTT. It codes for CASSQDKRNTQYF. The chain uses TRBV3-1 and TRBJ2-3; D is unresolved. V lost 0 bases, J lost 7 bases, and 8 bases lay in between. Per germline, CDR1 LGHDT and CDR2 YNNKEL (reference sequence). The CDR3 has 13 amino acids.

This clonotype came up many times. This chain links TRBV29-1 with TRBJ2-1; TRBD1 agrees at 8 bases. Germline values: CDR1 SQVTM, CDR2 ANQGSEA. The CDR3 covers 14 residues. With 3 bases clipped from V and 7 bases from J, the junction kept 8 bases outside the gene matches. The CDR3 DNA reads TGCAGCGTTGATGAACCGGGACAGGTAAATGAGCAGTTCTTC. The encoded protein is CSVDEPGQVNEQFF.

The chain combines TRBV6-4 with TRBJ1-5; D is uncertain. This CDR3 comprises 13 residues. Trimming removed 5 bases from V and 3 bases from J, with 8 bases in between. CDR1 is MRHNA and CDR2 is SNTAGT in the germline V gene. CDR3 nucleotide sequence: TGTGCCAGCAGTTTCGACCTCAATCAGCCCCAGCATTTT. Its protein is CASSFDLNQPQHF.

This clonotype has ten or more counts. The chain uses TRBV27 and TRBJ1-1; D gene ambiguous. The V and J ends lost 4 bases and 4 bases respectively, with 13 bases between them. The CDR3 is 14 residues long. Germline assignment: CDR1 MNHEY and CDR2 SMNVEV (reference sequence). CDR3 sequence (DNA): TGTGCCAGCAGTTCCGGGCTCGCGGGCACTGAAGCTTTCTTT. Its protein is CASSSGLAGTEAFF.

This chain joins TRBV29-1 and TRBJ1-2; maybe TRBD1 (6 bases). CDR1 is SQVTM, CDR2 ANQGSEA, per germline. V lost 4 bases, J lost 0 bases, and 12 bases lay in between. There are 14 residues in the CDR3. Here the CDR3 DNA reads TGCAGCGTTGTTTCTGGGGACACTAACTATGGCTACACCTTC. Translation gives CSVVSGDTNYGYTF.

There are a few counts of this clonotype. The chain recombines TRBV27 with TRBJ1-5; the D gene is possibly TRBD1 (5 bases). The length of the CDR3 is 12 residues. The germline V gene encodes CDR1 MNHEY and CDR2 SMNVEV (reference sequence). The V end lost 6 bases, the J end lost 4 bases, and 7 bases lay between the germline ends. The CDR3 is CASSRVNQPQHF. In DNA form, the CDR3 reads TGTGCCAGCAGCAGGGTGAATCAGCCCCAGCATTTT.

This clonotype was found a few times. The gene calls are TRBV5-1 and TRBJ2-1; D is unclear. The CDR3 totals 15 residues. The germline CDR1 and CDR2 sequences are SGHRS and YFSETQ. V shed 2 bases and J shed 2 bases, with 11 bases lying between them. CDR3 loop: CASSFEQFTYNEQFF. Written as DNA, the CDR3 is TGCGCCAGCAGCTTCGAACAGTTTACCTACAATGAGCAGTTCTTC.

V and J are TRBV20-1 and TRBJ1-6; D may be TRBD1 (5 bases). The germline CDR1 and CDR2 sequences are DFQATT and SNEGSKA (reference sequence). V lost 4 bases to trimming and J lost 7 bases, with 14 bases between them. The CDR3 contains 14 residues. The CDR3, as DNA: TGCAGTGCTACGTCGGGGACCCTAAATTCACCCCTCCACTTT. Translating it yields CSATSGTLNSPLHF.

There are many counts of this clonotype. The chain carries TRBV7-3 and TRBJ2-3; D gene unclear. Germline V gives CDR1 SGHTA, CDR2 FQGTGA. The CDR3 contains 13 residues. Trimming took off 4 bases at V and 2 bases at J, with 7 bases between the two ends. CDR3 nucleotide sequence: TGTGCCAGCAGCTCCTCACCCACAGATACGCAGTATTTT. Amino acid sequence: CASSSSPTDTQYF. The full variable domain, with the rest looked up from reference TRBV7-3 and TRBJ2-3, is GAGVSQTPSNKVTEKGKYVELRCDPISGHTALYWYRQSLGQGPEFLIYFQGTGAADDSGLPNDRFFAVRPEGSVSTLKIQRTERGDSAVYLCASSSSPTDTQYFGPGTRLTVL.

In its sample, this clonotype was seen many times. The J gene is TRBJ1-2, the V gene TRBV6-1, with a weak D call TRBD1 (5 bases). The V gene lost 7 bases and the J gene lost 0 bases, with 12 bases spanning the gap. The germline V gene encodes CDR1 MNHNS and CDR2 SASEGT. CDR3 length equals 14 residues. In nucleotides, the CDR3 is TGTGCCAGCACCCCCGGGGGACCTAACTATGGCTACACCTTC. Translated: CASTPGGPNYGYTF.

This clonotype was found a few times. The chain links TRBV5-1 to TRBJ2-3, with unresolved D. The CDR3 sequence is 14 residues long. Germline CDR1 reads SGHRS; CDR2 reads YFSETQ. V shed 3 bases and J shed 3 bases, with 11 bases lying between them. The chain's CDR3 is CASSWGRVTDTQYF. The CDR3 region has the DNA TGCGCCAGCAGCTGGGGTAGAGTGACAGATACGCAGTATTTT.

This clonotype was counted many times. The V and J genes are TRBV19 and TRBJ2-7, with D hard to call. The V gene's germline CDR1 is LNHDA and CDR2 SQIVND (reference sequence). The CDR3 totals 12 residues. Trimming shortened V by 5 bases and J by 6 bases, and 11 bases separated the two germline ends. CDR3: CASSPAFGEQYF. In DNA, the CDR3 is TGTGCCAGTAGTCCCGCCTTCGGCGAGCAGTACTTC.

This sequence joins TRBV7-2 and TRBJ2-7; D is perhaps TRBD1 (6 bases). Germline V CDR1 and CDR2: SGHTA, FQGNSA. Trimming took 5 bases from V and 0 from J, leaving 14 bases between them. The CDR3 runs 15 residues. DNA of the CDR3: TGTGCCAGCAGCCCAAGGACAGCCTACTCCTACGAGCAGTACTTC. Translated, it gives CASSPRTAYSYEQYF.

This clonotype was detected many times. V usage is TRBV29-1 and J usage is TRBJ2-5; a weak D match, TRBD2 (6 bases). The CDR3 spans 16 residues. V shed 7 bases and J shed 2 bases, with 23 bases lying between them. The germline CDR1 and CDR2 sequences are SQVTM and ANQGSEA. The CDR3 reads CSAAGLGVSIQETQYF. The CDR3 nucleotides read TGCAGCGCGGCGGGACTCGGAGTCTCTATACAAGAGACCCAGTACTTC.

This clonotype came up a few times. The genes are TRBV5-1 and TRBJ2-7, with D perhaps TRBD2 (6 bases). CDR3 length equals 13 residues. Looked up from germline, CDR1 is SGHRS and CDR2 is YFSETQ. Trimming removed 5 bases at V and 2 bases at J, with 11 bases between. The DNA for the CDR3 is TGCGCCAGCAGGACTAGTTCAGCCTACGAGCAGTACTTC. Translated, it gives CASRTSSAYEQYF.

This chain joins TRBV7-2 and TRBJ2-4; TRBD2 agrees at 9 bases. The length of the CDR3 is 16 residues. The germline gives CDR1 SGHTA, CDR2 FQGNSA. The V gene end was trimmed by 3 bases and the J gene end by 8 bases; junction bases not matched to a gene: 11. In nucleotides, the CDR3 is TGTGCCAGCAGCTTCAGAATAGCGGGAGCTGGGCACATTCAGTACTTC. Amino acids: CASSFRIAGAGHIQYF.

In this sample, this clonotype turned up a few times. The chain carries TRBV5-1 and TRBJ2-5; D is ambiguous. The CDR3 is 14 residues long. Trimming cost V 0 bases and J 5 bases, with 11 bases left between them. Germline V gene sequence: CDR1 SGHRS, CDR2 YFSETQ. The CDR3 DNA sequence: TGCGCCAGCAGCTTGGAGTACAGCGAGGAGACCCAGTACTTC. It specifies CASSLEYSEETQYF.

V gene TRBV20-1 combines with J gene TRBJ1-5, with D perhaps matching TRBD1 (6 bases). Deletions cut 0 bases from V and 7 bases from J, with 13 bases between. CDR3 length: 14 amino acids. From germline, CDR1 is DFQATT and CDR2 SNEGSKA (reference sequence). The DNA of the CDR3 is TGCAGTGCTAGAGAGGCAGGGGTAGGGCAGCCCCAGCATTTT. Its translation is CSAREAGVGQPQHF.

With respect to this clonotype: Because it lacks the conserved phenylalanine or tryptophan at the end, this CDR3 is likely a read error. The V gene is TRBV6-1, the J gene TRBJ2-3; D gene unclear. CDR1 and CDR2 from the germline V gene are MNHNS and SASEGT. This CDR3 is built from 13 residues. Trimming left V 2 bases short and J 0 bases short, with 3 bases between. The CDR3 spells CASSEFSTDTQYL. The DNA for the CDR3 is TGTGCCAGCAGTGAATTCAGCACAGATACGCAGTATTTA.

This clonotype turned up a few times. The CDR3 is CASSADRENNEQFF. The CDR3 DNA reads TGTGCCAGCAGCGCAGACAGGGAAAACAATGAGCAGTTCTTC. The rearrangement joins TRBV9 to TRBJ2-1; 7 bases match TRBD1. Trimming took 3 bases from V and 5 from J; bases not matched to a gene: 5. Germline CDR1 reads SGDLS; CDR2 reads YYNGEE. The CDR3 is 14 amino acids. Combining the CDR3 with reference TRBV9 and TRBJ2-1 gives the whole variable domain DSGVTQTPKHLITATGQRVTLRCSPRSGDLSVYWYQQSLDQGLQFLIQYYNGEERAKGNILERFSAQQFPDLHSELNLSSLELGDSALYFCASSADRENNEQFFGPGTRLTVL.